This T cell receptor beta chain was recovered during a study of human T cells and chemical hapten exposure. Specified time point: patch test 2, 6 weeks after DPC sensitization. Treatment noted: therapeutic diphenylcyclopropenone sensitization with weekly scalp DPC. Unfractionated whole blood yielded total RNA. CDR3 length equals 17 residues. TCRdb independently ran MiXCR on the RACE reads; one entry per CDR3 protein. The sample yields hundreds of thousands of distinct CDR3 sequences, more than 5% seen once. Study findings and constraints: No alteration of TCRs above 1 in 1000 frequency was seen with DPC sensitization. Expanded TCRs showed more large CDR3 clusters than pre-sensitization or healthy control sets.

This clonotype came up many times. Its target is unknown. The chain combines TRBV21-1 with TRBJ1-1. TRBV21-1 is shown as a pseudogene. The input for sequencing was whole blood, taken in connection with sensitization to the hapten diphenylcyclopropenone (DPC). The receptor comes from a woman in her late teens or twenties with alopecia areata. Some clones in this sample may be carry-over from other donors' samples. CDR3 amino acids: CASSKIVIITRDTEAFF. As DNA, the CDR3 is TGTGCCAGCAGCAAGATAGTGATCATAACTCGGGACACTGAAGCTTTCTTT.